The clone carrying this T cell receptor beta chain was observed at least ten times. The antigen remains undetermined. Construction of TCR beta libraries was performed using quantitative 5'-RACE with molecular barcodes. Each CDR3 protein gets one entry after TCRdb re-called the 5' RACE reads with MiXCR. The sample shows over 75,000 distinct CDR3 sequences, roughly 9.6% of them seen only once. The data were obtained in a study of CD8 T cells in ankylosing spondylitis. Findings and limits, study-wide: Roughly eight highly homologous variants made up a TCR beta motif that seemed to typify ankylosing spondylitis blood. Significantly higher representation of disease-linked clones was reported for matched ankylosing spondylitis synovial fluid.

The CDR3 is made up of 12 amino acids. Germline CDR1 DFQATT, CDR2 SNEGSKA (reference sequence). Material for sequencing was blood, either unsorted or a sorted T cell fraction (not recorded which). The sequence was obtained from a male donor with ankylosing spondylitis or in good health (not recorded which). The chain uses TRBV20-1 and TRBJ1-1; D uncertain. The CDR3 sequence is CRAGRANTEAFF. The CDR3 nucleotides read TGCAGAGCCGGGAGGGCGAACACTGAAGCTTTCTTT.